The rows below give T cell receptor beta chains drawn from one sample of a study of T cells in Graves' hyperthyroidism and ophthalmopathy. One entry per CDR3 protein results from TCRdb running MiXCR on the multiplex PCR reads. Of more than 300,000 distinct CDR3 sequences listed, 15% to 20% are singletons. The sequenced sample consisted of blood. These receptors all come from a woman younger than 45 with Graves' hyperthyroidism that later progressed to Graves' ophthalmopathy. Each CDR3 is given with its conserved first and last residue. D genes are given only for firm matches. Not every row has a clone size; where given, it reads once, few, many or a size class.

v_call: TRBV20-1; j_call: TRBJ1-5; d_call: .; clone_size: .; cdr3_nt: TGCAGTGCTAAGAGGGGTAATAGCAATCAGCCCCAGCATTTT; cdr3_aa: CSAKRGNSNQPQHF
v_call: TRBV12-3/TRBV12-4; j_call: TRBJ1-1; d_call: .; clone_size: many; cdr3_nt: TGTGCCAGCAGTGACGGAGGGGGAACTGAAGCTTTCTTT; cdr3_aa: CASSDGGGTEAFF
v_call: TRBV7-2; j_call: TRBJ1-1; d_call: .; clone_size: many; cdr3_nt: TGTGCCAGCACCCGACGGGATTCTCCTTTCCAACTAACTGAAGCTTTCTTT; cdr3_aa: CASTRRDSPFQLTEAFF
v_call: TRBV6-1; j_call: TRBJ1-1; d_call: .; clone_size: many; cdr3_nt: TGTGCCAGCAGTGAAGTTCGGGCGAACACTGAAGCTTTCTTT; cdr3_aa: CASSEVRANTEAFF
v_call: TRBV2; j_call: TRBJ2-3; d_call: TRBD2; clone_size: many; cdr3_nt: TGTGCCAGCAGTGAGCGGGACTACTATTACACAGATACGCAGTATTTT; cdr3_aa: CASSERDYYYTDTQYF
v_call: TRBV29-1; j_call: TRBJ2-2; d_call: TRBD1; clone_size: .; cdr3_nt: TGCAGCGTTCGACAGGGGGCTTGGGGTGGGGACACCGGGGAGCTGTTTTTT; cdr3_aa: CSVRQGAWGGDTGELFF
v_call: TRBV6-1; j_call: TRBJ2-1; d_call: .; clone_size: many; cdr3_nt: TGTGCCAGCAGTAAGCGGGCAGGGGGTATTTACAATGAGCAGTTCTTC; cdr3_aa: CASSKRAGGIYNEQFF
v_call: TRBV5-1; j_call: TRBJ1-4; d_call: TRBD1; clone_size: few; cdr3_nt: TGCGCCAGCAGCCAGGGGACAGGAGCCGAAAAACTGTTTTTT; cdr3_aa: CASSQGTGAEKLFF
v_call: TRBV6-4; j_call: TRBJ2-3; d_call: .; clone_size: few; cdr3_nt: TGTGCCAGCAGTGACTCGATAGAAACAGATACGCAGTATTTT; cdr3_aa: CASSDSIETDTQYF
v_call: TRBV15; j_call: TRBJ1-1; d_call: .; clone_size: .; cdr3_nt: TGTGCCACCAGCCCCGAGGCCGGGAGCACTGAAGCTTTCTTT; cdr3_aa: CATSPEAGSTEAFF
v_call: TRBV27; j_call: TRBJ2-1; d_call: TRBD1; clone_size: many; cdr3_nt: TGTGCCAGCAGTATCGCAGGGGGTGGCTACAATGAGCAGTTCTTC; cdr3_aa: CASSIAGGGYNEQFF
v_call: TRBV12-3/TRBV12-4; j_call: TRBJ2-1; d_call: .; clone_size: few; cdr3_nt: TGTGCCAGCAGAAACTTGGTGTTTCAATCCTACAATGAGCAGTTCTTC; cdr3_aa: CASRNLVFQSYNEQFF
v_call: TRBV19; j_call: TRBJ1-5; d_call: .; clone_size: .; cdr3_nt: TGTGCCAGTAGTATATCCTCGAGTTCAGGTTACAATCAGCCCCAGCATTTT; cdr3_aa: CASSISSSSGYNQPQHF
v_call: TRBV4-1; j_call: TRBJ2-7; d_call: TRBD2; clone_size: many; cdr3_nt: TGCGCCAGCAGCCAAGTGGGACTAGTAGACGAGCAGTACTTC; cdr3_aa: CASSQVGLVDEQYF
v_call: TRBV6-6; j_call: TRBJ2-7; d_call: .; clone_size: many; cdr3_nt: TGTGCCAGCAGTTACTCGACAGGAAGCTCCTACGAGCAGTACTTC; cdr3_aa: CASSYSTGSSYEQYF
v_call: TRBV20-1; j_call: TRBJ1-5; d_call: .; clone_size: .; cdr3_nt: TGCAGTGCTGGGGTTGTCCGGCAGGACGATCAGCCCCAGCATTTT; cdr3_aa: CSAGVVRQDDQPQHF
v_call: TRBV12-3/TRBV12-4; j_call: TRBJ2-1; d_call: TRBD2; clone_size: many; cdr3_nt: TGTGCCAGCAGCTTTGGGACTAGATACAATGAGCAGTTCTTC; cdr3_aa: CASSFGTRYNEQFF
v_call: TRBV20-1; j_call: TRBJ1-4; d_call: .; clone_size: .; cdr3_nt: TGCAGTGCTAGAGACCTTAACACAAAAAGGGCGGAAAAACTGTTTTTT; cdr3_aa: CSARDLNTKRAEKLFF
v_call: TRBV18; j_call: TRBJ2-7; d_call: TRBD2; clone_size: many; cdr3_nt: TGTGCCAGCTCACCGACTAGCGGGGGGACCTACGAGCAGTACTTC; cdr3_aa: CASSPTSGGTYEQYF
v_call: TRBV5-1; j_call: TRBJ2-2; d_call: TRBD2; clone_size: many; cdr3_nt: TGCGCCAGCAGCGGCACTAGCGGACAGAACACCGGGGAGCTGTTTTTT; cdr3_aa: CASSGTSGQNTGELFF
v_call: TRBV20-1; j_call: TRBJ2-3; d_call: .; clone_size: once; cdr3_nt: TGCAGTGCTACCAAGGCAGGGACAGATACGCAGTATTTT; cdr3_aa: CSATKAGTDTQYF
v_call: TRBV2; j_call: TRBJ2-5; d_call: .; clone_size: many; cdr3_nt: TGTGCCAGTTCCCGAGGGAGACAAGAGACCCAGTACTTC; cdr3_aa: CASSRGRQETQYF
v_call: TRBV5-1; j_call: TRBJ2-5; d_call: .; clone_size: few; cdr3_nt: TGCGCCAGCAGCTCCCCCTGGGAGGCGGTTAAGCCGGTAAAAGAGACCCAGTACTTC; cdr3_aa: CASSSPWEAVKPVKETQYF
v_call: TRBV5-6; j_call: TRBJ1-3; d_call: .; clone_size: many; cdr3_nt: TGTGCCAGCAGCTTGGTTCGGACAGCGGACTCTGGAAACACCATATATTTT; cdr3_aa: CASSLVRTADSGNTIYF
v_call: TRBV11-2; j_call: TRBJ2-4; d_call: .; clone_size: many; cdr3_nt: TGTGCCAGCAGCCATCTGGAAATAGCCAAAAACATTCAGTACTTC; cdr3_aa: CASSHLEIAKNIQYF
v_call: TRBV25-1; j_call: TRBJ1-6; d_call: TRBD1; clone_size: many; cdr3_nt: TGTGCCAGCAGTGAGGGCTTTGGGACAGGGAACTCACCCCTCCACTTT; cdr3_aa: CASSEGFGTGNSPLHF
v_call: TRBV13; j_call: TRBJ1-1; d_call: TRBD1; clone_size: many; cdr3_nt: TGTGCCAGCAGCTCGGGACAGGGGGCATGGACGAACACTGAAGCTTTCTTT; cdr3_aa: CASSSGQGAWTNTEAFF
v_call: TRBV5-1; j_call: TRBJ2-2; d_call: .; clone_size: .; cdr3_nt: TGCGCCAGCGGCCTCGGGACCACCGGGGAGCTGTTTTTT; cdr3_aa: CASGLGTTGELFF
v_call: TRBV6-5; j_call: TRBJ2-6; d_call: .; clone_size: few; cdr3_nt: TGTGCCAGCAGTTACAGGGAGAGCGGGGCCAACGTCCTGACTTTC; cdr3_aa: CASSYRESGANVLTF
v_call: TRBV20-1; j_call: TRBJ2-7; d_call: .; clone_size: many; cdr3_nt: TGCAGTGCTAGAGAACCTGACAGGTACGAGCAGTACTTC; cdr3_aa: CSAREPDRYEQYF
v_call: TRBV2; j_call: TRBJ2-2; d_call: .; clone_size: few; cdr3_nt: TGTGCCAGCAGTCCCAGCCTAATGAACACCGGGGAGCTGTTTTTT; cdr3_aa: CASSPSLMNTGELFF
v_call: TRBV7-9; j_call: TRBJ1-1; d_call: .; clone_size: .; cdr3_nt: TGTGCCAGCAGCGGGAAAGAGGTGGAGAACACTGAAGCTTTCTTT; cdr3_aa: CASSGKEVENTEAFF
v_call: TRBV6-1; j_call: TRBJ2-5; d_call: TRBD2; clone_size: .; cdr3_nt: TGTGCCAGCAACCGGGGGGGCGTCGAGACCCAGTACTTC; cdr3_aa: CASNRGGVETQYF
v_call: TRBV20-1; j_call: TRBJ1-1; d_call: .; clone_size: many; cdr3_nt: TGCAGTGCTAGAGAACATGTCGAGGTACATACTAACACTGAAGCTTTCTTT; cdr3_aa: CSAREHVEVHTNTEAFF
v_call: TRBV20-1; j_call: TRBJ2-3; d_call: TRBD2; clone_size: many; cdr3_nt: TGCAGTGCTCGCGGGACTAGCGGGACAACAGATACGCAGTATTTT; cdr3_aa: CSARGTSGTTDTQYF
v_call: TRBV2; j_call: TRBJ1-4; d_call: .; clone_size: many; cdr3_nt: TGTGCCAGCATCCGGGAAAAACTGTTTTTT; cdr3_aa: CASIREKLFF
v_call: TRBV4-1; j_call: TRBJ1-1; d_call: .; clone_size: many; cdr3_nt: TGCGCCAGCAGCCAAGAACCACAACGAAACACTGAAGCTTTCTTT; cdr3_aa: CASSQEPQRNTEAFF
v_call: TRBV11-2; j_call: TRBJ2-7; d_call: .; clone_size: many; cdr3_nt: TGTGCCAGCAGCTTATCAGGGGCCTTGGGGGAGCAGTACTTC; cdr3_aa: CASSLSGALGEQYF
v_call: TRBV7-2; j_call: TRBJ2-3; d_call: .; clone_size: many; cdr3_nt: TGTGCCAGCAGCTTTTTTCCTGGGCACCCAGATACGCAGTATTTT; cdr3_aa: CASSFFPGHPDTQYF
v_call: TRBV19; j_call: TRBJ1-2; d_call: .; clone_size: .; cdr3_nt: TGTGCCAGTAGTGGGGACTTTACCTACTATGGCTACACCTTC; cdr3_aa: CASSGDFTYYGYTF
v_call: TRBV20-1; j_call: TRBJ2-7; d_call: TRBD2; clone_size: .; cdr3_nt: TGCAGTGCTTATCGGACTAGCGGGGCCTACGAGCAGTACTTC; cdr3_aa: CSAYRTSGAYEQYF
v_call: TRBV7-2; j_call: TRBJ2-5; d_call: TRBD2; clone_size: few; cdr3_nt: TGTGCCAGCAGCTTAGGAGCGGGGGGCGGGAGAGAGACCCAGTACTTC; cdr3_aa: CASSLGAGGGRETQYF
v_call: TRBV28; j_call: TRBJ1-5; d_call: .; clone_size: many; cdr3_nt: TGTGCCAGCAGTCTGGGACGGACGGGGGTTCAGCCCCAGCATTTT; cdr3_aa: CASSLGRTGVQPQHF
v_call: TRBV27; j_call: TRBJ2-7; d_call: .; clone_size: many; cdr3_nt: TGTGCCAGCAGTTTATCGTGGGCCTCCTACGAGCAGTACTTC; cdr3_aa: CASSLSWASYEQYF
v_call: TRBV6-4; j_call: TRBJ2-5; d_call: .; clone_size: once; cdr3_nt: TGTGCCAGCAGTGACGGGGGGGCTTTTCTTGGAGAGACCCAGTACTTC; cdr3_aa: CASSDGGAFLGETQYF
v_call: TRBV24-1; j_call: TRBJ2-1; d_call: .; clone_size: .; cdr3_nt: TGTGCCACCAGTGATTTGCAAGGGGGACCGGGGGCCGATGAGCAGTTCTTC; cdr3_aa: CATSDLQGGPGADEQFF
v_call: TRBV5-5; j_call: TRBJ1-5; d_call: .; clone_size: many; cdr3_nt: TGTGCCAGCAGCGGAAGGGCAGGGATGAGCGATCAGCCCCAGCATTTT; cdr3_aa: CASSGRAGMSDQPQHF
v_call: TRBV28; j_call: TRBJ2-5; d_call: TRBD2; clone_size: many; cdr3_nt: TGTGCCAGCAGTTTTCCACTAGCGGGGGGCCAAGAGACCCAGTACTTC; cdr3_aa: CASSFPLAGGQETQYF
v_call: TRBV5-1; j_call: TRBJ2-1; d_call: TRBD1; clone_size: many; cdr3_nt: TGCGCCAGCAGCTTGTGGGACAGGGTGGGCAATGAGCAGTTCTTC; cdr3_aa: CASSLWDRVGNEQFF
v_call: TRBV29-1; j_call: TRBJ1-1; d_call: .; clone_size: .; cdr3_nt: TGCAGCGTTTCCACAGGGCTGAACACTGAAGCTTTCTTT; cdr3_aa: CSVSTGLNTEAFF
v_call: TRBV20-1; j_call: TRBJ2-5; d_call: TRBD1; clone_size: many; cdr3_nt: TGCAGTGCTAGATCCGGGACAGGAGCCTTCTTCTACTTC; cdr3_aa: CSARSGTGAFFYF
v_call: TRBV12-3/TRBV12-4; j_call: TRBJ2-5; d_call: TRBD2; clone_size: .; cdr3_nt: TGTGCCAGCAAATTAGGGAGGGATGAGACCCAGTACTTC; cdr3_aa: CASKLGRDETQYF
v_call: TRBV30; j_call: TRBJ1-2; d_call: .; clone_size: .; cdr3_nt: TGTGCCTGGAGTCAGGAGAGGAACTATGGCTACACCTTC; cdr3_aa: CAWSQERNYGYTF
v_call: TRBV28; j_call: TRBJ1-2; d_call: .; clone_size: many; cdr3_nt: TGTGCCAGCAGTTTTGCAGGAGGCTATGGCTACACCTTC; cdr3_aa: CASSFAGGYGYTF
v_call: TRBV27; j_call: TRBJ2-1; d_call: .; clone_size: .; cdr3_nt: TGTGCCAGCAGGCCCGACTGGAAAGGTGGGCAGTTCTTC; cdr3_aa: CASRPDWKGGQFF